The TCR beta chain under discussion was sequenced for a study of B cell selection in AIRE deficiency (dated by TCRdb to the late 2010s). In terms of the full investigation: TCRbeta repertoires of sorted blood CD4+ conventional T cells and regulatory T cells were compared between AIRE-deficient patients and healthy controls. The TCR-sequenced cohort comprised about 5 AIRE-deficient APECED patients and about 5 healthy control donors.

On the study overall, not on this receptor specifically: Roughly 30% of the Treg TCRbeta sequences shared among healthy donors were found in patient Tconv cells, which suggests that Treg-biased clones were diverted into the Tconv compartment. Among approximately 3,400 shared Treg TCRbeta sequences, 31.6% were shared exclusively by healthy donors and 7% to 9.5% exclusively by patients, which suggests that Treg selection is less efficient in the absence of AIRE. Shared Treg sequences had shorter CDR3s, reflecting a bias toward rearrangements with few non-templated nucleotide insertions. Only TCRbeta chains were sequenced, and over 35% of shared healthy-donor Treg sequences were also present in healthy Tconv cells, possibly due to differing TCRalpha chains. In AIRE-deficient patients, Tconv and Treg cells had TCRBV gene usage, CDR3 length and TCR diversity comparable to those in healthy donors.

Conventional CD4 T cells were sorted as CD4+CD127+ cells. Control samples came from healthy donors unrelated to the patients. A FACSAria flow cytometer was used to sort the Tconv and Treg cells intended for TCRbeta sequencing. The sorted cells were collected in 5-ml round-bottom polystyrene tubes, and the dry cell pellets were frozen at -80 degrees C prior to sequencing. The immunoSEQ platform was used to sequence the TCRbeta chain. On the authors' methods: Approximately 100,000 distinct in-frame TCRbeta sequences from patients and 130,000 to 150,000 from healthy donors were obtained from pooled conventional T cell repertoires. Treg TCRbeta sequences found in two or more individuals were defined as public, and these public Treg TCRbeta sequences were then searched for in Tconv repertoires. Differences between groups were assessed using Mann-Whitney U tests with Bonferroni-Dunn correction in GraphPad Prism 7.03. The immuneACCESS repertoire file appears here via TCRdb, limited to in-frame rearrangements. These files lack a portion of the clones; in checked studies, under half of the deficit traces to unresolved V genes, and the cause of the others is not known. For V, J and clone size, that table is used; D and trimming come from the DNA. Counted in this sample were roughly 23,000 clones; around 96% of them appeared once. 0.15% to 0.2% of the sample lies in the top ten.

As concerns this clone: Its binding antigen is unknown. No much larger clone is present one base from it, and per-base qualities are unavailable.

The sample taken for sequencing was CD4+CD127+ conventional T cells sorted from PBMCs. The origin of this receptor is a human donor in good health.

The nucleotide sequence is TGTGCCAGTAGTAGAGGAAGGGTGGATGGCTACACCTTC. This codes for CASSRGRVDGYTF. This chain joins TRBV19 to TRBJ1-2; the D gene cannot be named for sure. Taken from cysteine to phenylalanine, the CDR3 has 13 residues. CDR3 DNA is the only sequence kept; it has 39 bases, read in frame from the first base. CDR1 LNHDA and CDR2 SQIVND are derived from the germline V gene (reference sequence). V sheds 4 bases and J sheds 6 bases, leaving 12 bases between their ends.